These 17 T cell receptor beta chains were sequenced from one sample in a study of cytomegalovirus exposure and HLA in healthy donors. Primers for the PCR totalled 60 Vbeta and 13 Jbeta. Clones were sequenced by immunoSEQ multiplex PCR, and TCRdb holds only the in-frame ones, with some missing. Of about 140,000 clones in the sample, 80% were seen once. The sequenced sample consisted of PBMCs. The receptors originated from a man aged 45 to 65 in good health and CMV-seronegative.

The CDR3 loop is CASSDPNRGGFDEKLFF. In nucleotides, the CDR3 is TGTGCCAGCAGTGACCCCAACAGGGGAGGCTTCGATGAAAAACTGTTTTTT. J is TRBJ1-4 and V is TRBV25-1; 7 bases are a match to TRBD1. CDR3 length: 17 residues. J was trimmed by 6 bases and V by 3 bases; bases with no gene match: 13. Germline lookup yields CDR1 MGHDK and CDR2 SYGVNS.

The chain has TRBV19 and TRBJ1-5; D perhaps matches TRBD1 (5 bases). In germline, CDR1 is LNHDA, CDR2 SQIVND (reference sequence). Trimming removed 2 bases at V and 2 bases at J, with 7 bases between. The CDR3 has 14 amino acids. CDR3 in amino acids: CASSISGGNQPQHF. The CDR3 bases are TGTGCCAGTAGTATATCGGGGGGCAATCAGCCCCAGCATTTT.

A single count supports this clone. This sequence joins TRBV7-9 and TRBJ1-2; D uncertain. This CDR3 spans 13 amino acids. The germline gives CDR1 SEHNR, CDR2 FQNEAQ (reference sequence). The V end lost 1 base, the J end lost 8 bases, and 11 bases lay between the germline ends. This CDR3 is CASSLGQTGGYTF. CDR3 nucleotide sequence: TGTGCCAGCAGCTTAGGCCAAACGGGGGGCTACACCTTC.

The chain couples TRBV7-9 to TRBJ2-5; 8 nucleotides line up with TRBD1. CDR1 and CDR2 from the germline V gene are SEHNR and FQNEAQ (reference sequence). Trimming removed 5 bases from V and 4 bases from J; junction bases left unmatched: 3. The CDR3 consists of 13 residues. In DNA form, the CDR3 reads TGTGCCAGCAGCCGACAGGGGCGAGAGACCCAGTACTTC. Translated, it gives CASSRQGRETQYF.

The rearrangement uses TRBV2 and TRBJ1-3, with D possibly matching TRBD1 (5 bases). Trimming shortened V by 4 bases and J by 0 bases, and 13 bases separated the two germline ends. Germline assignment: CDR1 SNHLY and CDR2 FYNNEI. The CDR3 has 16 residues. DNA for the CDR3: TGTGCCAGCAGTGTTGGGGCGGATTTCTCTGGAAACACCATATATTTT. Protein product: CASSVGADFSGNTIYF.

This clone was detected once. The V call is TRBV7-2, the J call TRBJ1-2, with TRBD1 as a possible D gene (5 bases). The CDR3 has 14 residues. Per germline, CDR1 SGHTA and CDR2 FQGNSA. V was trimmed by 1 base and J by 4 bases, leaving 10 bases between them. For the CDR3, the DNA is TGTGCCAGCAGCTTAGATCAGGGCCCCTATGGCTACACCTTC. It specifies CASSLDQGPYGYTF.

This clone was seen just once. This chain connects TRBV7-9 to TRBJ2-3; possibly TRBD2 for D (6 bases). CDR1 and CDR2 (germline): SEHNR, FQNEAQ (reference sequence). Trimming left V 5 bases short and J 6 bases short, with 18 bases between. This CDR3 has 15 residues. For the CDR3, the DNA is TGTGCCAGCAGCCCAGACCCGGGAGCTTGGGATACGCAGTATTTT. Amino acids: CASSPDPGAWDTQYF.

The V and J genes are TRBV29-1 and TRBJ2-7; 7 bases match TRBD1. The ends lost 5 bases at V and 2 bases at J; junction bases unmatched: 9. The CDR3 covers 14 residues. Germline V CDR1 and CDR2: SQVTM, ANQGSEA. The CDR3 bases are TGCAGCGTTACCCTCCGGGACAGCCCCTACGAGCAGTACTTC. It codes for CSVTLRDSPYEQYF.

The chain couples TRBV19 to TRBJ2-6; TRBD1 aligns across 8 bases. Trimming cost V 6 bases and J 4 bases; bases outside gene matches: 8. The CDR3 runs to 16 residues. Germline CDR1 and CDR2: LNHDA and SQIVND (reference sequence). Here the CDR3 reads CASSRQGLIGANVLTF. In nucleotides, the CDR3 is TGTGCCAGTAGCAGACAGGGGCTTATCGGGGCCAACGTCCTGACTTTC.

The chain uses TRBV5-4 and TRBJ1-6, with 10 bases lining up with TRBD1. V trimming: 2 bases; J trimming: 7 bases; junction bases outside the gene matches: 3. The CDR3 sequence is 15 residues long. The V gene's germline CDR1 is SGHNT and CDR2 YYREEE (reference sequence). The chain's CDR3 is CASSLKGQGNSPLHF. Here the CDR3 DNA reads TGTGCCAGCAGCTTAAAGGGACAGGGGAATTCACCCCTCCACTTT.

V usage is TRBV2 and J usage is TRBJ1-1; a weak D match, TRBD1 (5 bases). The germline V gene encodes CDR1 SNHLY and CDR2 FYNNEI. This CDR3 comprises 12 residues. Trimming shortened V by 4 bases and J by 4 bases, and 7 bases separated the two germline ends. CDR3 in amino acids: CASSARGTEAFF. In DNA form, the CDR3 reads TGTGCCAGCAGTGCTAGGGGCACTGAAGCTTTCTTT.

The rearrangement links TRBV28 to TRBJ2-7, with 7 bases that match TRBD1. CDR1 and CDR2 from the germline V gene are MDHEN and SYDVKM. Trimming removed 6 bases from V and 2 bases from J; junction bases left unmatched: 7. CDR3 size: 14 residues. The CDR3 nucleotides are TGTGCCAGCAGCTTCCGACAGGGAACCTACGAGCAGTACTTC. It specifies CASSFRQGTYEQYF.

V and J are TRBV7-2 and TRBJ2-3, with D unresolved. Between the trimmed V and J ends, which lost 2 bases and 1 base, there was a span of 7 bases. This CDR3 region has 14 residues. Looked up from germline, CDR1 is SGHTA and CDR2 is FQGNSA. CDR3 residues: CASSLSSGTDTQYF. The DNA for the CDR3 is TGTGCCAGCAGCTTATCAAGCGGCACAGATACGCAGTATTTT.

The V and J genes are TRBV5-6 and TRBJ2-5, with D perhaps matching TRBD2 (6 bases). The J call is in doubt because the DNA end fits TRBJ2-7 better. Germline V CDR1 and CDR2: SGHDT, YYEEEE. The CDR3 length is 17 residues. Here the CDR3 reads CASSDGLEGWGPYEQYF. The CDR3 bases are TGTGCCAGCAGCGACGGACTGGAGGGCTGGGGTCCCTACGAGCAGTACTTC.

Only one count was recorded for this clone. V is TRBV6-5 and J is TRBJ2-1; 12 bases line up with TRBD2. This CDR3 has 13 amino acids. The junction had 4 bases not matched to a gene; V was cut back by 6 bases and J by 10 bases. Germline V CDR1 and CDR2: MNHEY, SVGAGI. The CDR3 loop reads CASSPGLAGEQFF. The CDR3 coding sequence is TGTGCCAGCAGCCCCGGACTAGCGGGGGAGCAGTTCTTC.

The J gene is TRBJ1-3, the V gene TRBV7-6; D not resolved. CDR3 length: 17 amino acids. Between the trimmed V and J ends, which lost 5 bases and 0 bases, there was a span of 17 bases. Germline CDR1 and CDR2: SGHVS and FNYEAQ. The CDR3 nucleotides are TGTGCCAGCAGCCTTCCCTTGTCCAGTCACTCTGGAAACACCATATATTTT. Amino acids: CASSLPLSSHSGNTIYF.

J is TRBJ1-4 and V is TRBV2; the match to TRBD1 covers 8 bases. V was clipped by 2 bases and J by 6 bases; unmatched bases: 5. The CDR3 sequence is 15 residues long. Germline loops: CDR1 SNHLY, CDR2 FYNNEI. The CDR3 here is CASSEYDRGDEKLFF. DNA for the CDR3: TGTGCCAGCAGTGAATATGACAGGGGAGATGAAAAACTGTTTTTT.